This TCR beta chain was captured in a study of blood T cell repertoires in COVID-19. Background on the study: The samples span acute and convalescent COVID-19 from the United States, Italy and Spain. The cDNA or gDNA used as material had been derived from T cells, B-cell-depleted T cells, or PBMCs.

Under the authors' procedure: From reference gene primer amplification, estimates of nucleated cell counts were derived. Assay used: immunoSEQ multiplex PCR; TCRdb lists only in-frame clones, some missing. V and J calls plus clone size are reproduced from that table; the DNA served to infer D and trimming. This sample has 150,000 to 180,000 clones, with roughly 84% found just once. Seattle patients were enrolled during active infection and followed longitudinally. This CDR3 has 18 amino acids. The germline V gene encodes CDR1 SGHAT and CDR2 FQNNGV. Germline trimming cut 2 bases from V and 0 bases from J; bases unmatched to any gene: 10.

The sequenced material came from peripheral blood. This sequence was found in a man in his sixties with COVID-19, enrolled during active disease. The genes are TRBV11-2 and TRBJ1-3, with 7 bases matching TRBD1. CDR3 sequence reads: CASSLYGWGQSSGNTIYF. The CDR3 DNA is TGTGCCAGCAGCTTATACGGTTGGGGACAGAGCTCTGGAAACACCATATATTTT. Filled out from reference TRBV11-2 and TRBJ1-3, the complete variable domain reads EAGVAQSPRYKIIEKRQSVAFWCNPISGHATLYWYQQILGQGPKLLIQFQNNGVVDDSQLPKDRFSAERLKGVDSTLKIQPAKLEDSAVYLCASSLYGWGQSSGNTIYFGEGSWLTVV.